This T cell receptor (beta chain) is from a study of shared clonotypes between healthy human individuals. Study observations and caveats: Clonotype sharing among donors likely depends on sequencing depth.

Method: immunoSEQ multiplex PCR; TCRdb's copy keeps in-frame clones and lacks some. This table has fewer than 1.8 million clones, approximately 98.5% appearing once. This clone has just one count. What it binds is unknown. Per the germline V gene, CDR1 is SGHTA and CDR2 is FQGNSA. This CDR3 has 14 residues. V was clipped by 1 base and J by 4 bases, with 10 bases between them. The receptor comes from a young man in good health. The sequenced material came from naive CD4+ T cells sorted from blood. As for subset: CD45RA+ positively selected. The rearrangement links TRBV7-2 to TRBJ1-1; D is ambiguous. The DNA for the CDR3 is TGTGCCAGCAGCTTAGAACTGGGGATCACTGAAGCTTTCTTT. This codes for CASSLELGITEAFF.